Presented here are 29 T cell receptor beta chains from one specimen sequenced in a study of shared T cell receptors in the human thymus. This table comes from immunoSEQ multiplex PCR, and its TCRdb copy is limited to in-frame clones, with some not included. The data show hundreds of thousands of clones, just under 95% seen once. What was sequenced was thymocytes. Every receptor here comes from a human donor.

The rearrangement links TRBV28 to TRBJ2-1; tentatively, D is TRBD1 or TRBD2 (5 bases each). The V end was cut by 3 bases, the J end by 3 bases, with 12 bases between. Germline V gene sequence: CDR1 MDHEN, CDR2 SYDVKM. The length of the CDR3 is 15 residues. Written as DNA, the CDR3 is TGTGCCAGCAGTTTCTGGCAGGGAGACTACAATGAGCAGTTCTTC. Translation: CASSFWQGDYNEQFF. Variable domain in full (rest from reference TRBV28 and TRBJ2-1): DVKVTQSSRYLVKRTGEKVFLECVQDMDHENMFWYRQDPGLGLRLIYFSYDVKMKEKGDIPEGYSVSREKKERFSLILESASTNQTSMYLCASSFWQGDYNEQFFGPGTRLTVL.

The J gene is TRBJ2-7, the V gene TRBV28; D gene uncertain. Germline CDR1 MDHEN, CDR2 SYDVKM. The CDR3 has 13 amino acids. Trimming stripped 6 bases from V and 4 bases from J, with 13 bases between. This CDR3 is CASRFGGPYEQYF. The CDR3 DNA reads as TGTGCCAGCAGGTTCGGCGGACCGTACGAGCAGTACTTC.

This chain connects TRBV7-3 to TRBJ2-3; D possibly matches TRBD1 or TRBD2 (5 bases each). The CDR3 runs to 17 residues. Trimming left V 3 bases short and J 2 bases short, with 18 bases between. The germline V gene encodes CDR1 SGHTA and CDR2 FQGTGA. The CDR3: CASSLLAGQAATDTQYF. DNA of the CDR3: TGTGCCAGCAGCTTGCTAGCAGGGCAGGCCGCCACAGATACGCAGTATTTT. Full variable domain (remainder filled in from reference TRBV7-3 and TRBJ2-3): GAGVSQTPSNKVTEKGKYVELRCDPISGHTALYWYRQSLGQGPEFLIYFQGTGAADDSGLPNDRFFAVRPEGSVSTLKIQRTERGDSAVYLCASSLLAGQAATDTQYFGPGTRLTVL.

This rearrangement joins TRBV30 to TRBJ1-2, with 7 bases matching TRBD1. Germline loops: CDR1 GTSNPN, CDR2 SVGIG (reference sequence). Trimming removed 2 bases from V and 5 bases from J; junction bases left unmatched: 11. The CDR3 runs to 15 residues. CDR3 loop: CAWSRRQGPLYGYTF. The DNA for the CDR3 is TGTGCCTGGAGTAGAAGACAGGGACCGTTATATGGCTACACCTTC. The full variable domain, with the rest looked up from reference TRBV30 and TRBJ1-2, is SQTIHQWPATLVQPVGSPLSLECTVEGTSNPNLYWYRQAAGRGLQLLFYSVGIGQISSEVPQNLSASRPQDRQFILSSKKLLLSDSGFYLCAWSRRQGPLYGYTFGSGTRLTVV.

V gene TRBV10-3 combines with J gene TRBJ2-2, with D possibly matching TRBD2 (5 bases). CDR3 size: 15 residues. Germline V gene lookup returns CDR1 ENHRY and CDR2 SYGVKD. The V and J ends lost 0 bases and 5 bases respectively, with 10 bases between them. Written as DNA, the CDR3 is TGTGCCATCAGTGAGTCACCAGAGGGTACCGGGGAGCTGTTTTTT. It encodes CAISESPEGTGELFF.

The V gene is TRBV29-1, the J gene TRBJ2-3, with 8 bases lining up with TRBD2. The CDR3 is 14 residues long. V lost 1 base and J lost 2; bases outside the gene matches: 2. From germline, CDR1 is SQVTM and CDR2 ANQGSEA. In DNA form, the CDR3 reads TGCAGCGTTGAAGGTAGCGGGAACACAGATACGCAGTATTTT. Its protein is CSVEGSGNTDTQYF.

V is TRBV2 and J is TRBJ2-1, with 11 bases lining up with TRBD1. There are 13 residues in the CDR3. V shed 8 bases and J 7 bases; nucleotides not matched to a gene: 4. CDR1 is SNHLY and CDR2 is FYNNEI in the germline V gene. The CDR3 reads CASGTGGGNEQFF. CDR3 bases: TGTGCCAGCGGGACAGGGGGAGGAAATGAGCAGTTCTTC.

The chain uses TRBV5-4 and TRBJ1-2, with 8 bases fitting TRBD1. Germline V gives CDR1 SGHNT, CDR2 YYREEE (reference sequence). The CDR3 covers 16 residues. Trimming removed 1 base from V and 6 bases from J; junction bases left unmatched: 11. The CDR3 DNA reads TGTGCCAGCAGCTTGACAGGGGGGGCTTCGGTAAATGGCTACACCTTC. It codes for CASSLTGGASVNGYTF. Looking up the rest from reference TRBV5-4 and TRBJ1-2 gives the full variable domain: ETGVTQSPTHLIKTRGQQVTLRCSSQSGHNTVSWYQQALGQGPQFIFQYYREEENGRGNFPPRFSGLQFPNYSSELNVNALELDDSALYLCASSLTGGASVNGYTFGSGTRLTVV.

The CDR3 sequence is CADPTVNYGYTF. The CDR3 DNA is TGTGCCGATCCGACAGTTAACTATGGCTACACCTTC. The chain employs TRBV6-5 and TRBJ1-2, with D possibly TRBD1 on 5 matching bases. CDR3 length: 12 residues. Germline lookup yields CDR1 MNHEY and CDR2 SVGAGI. V was clipped by 11 bases and J by 1 base, with 11 bases between them.

CDR3 sequence: CASSLGTGSKSGKLFF. DNA of the CDR3: TGCGCCAGCAGCCTCGGGACAGGGTCTAAATCTGGAAAACTGTTTTTT. The J gene is TRBJ1-4, the V gene TRBV4-1; 9 bases are shared with TRBD1. Germline trimming cut 4 bases from V and 10 bases from J; bases unmatched to any gene: 13. The CDR3 is 16 residues long. Germline V lookup: CDR1 MGHRA, CDR2 YSYEKL.

This chain connects TRBV6-1 to TRBJ2-1, with D unclear. Trimming removed 1 base at V and 1 base at J, with 8 bases between. The CDR3 has 15 residues. The germline V gene encodes CDR1 MNHNS and CDR2 SASEGT. CDR3 amino acids: CASSEGSRSYNEQFF. CDR3 DNA sequence: TGTGCCAGCAGTGAAGGATCCCGTTCCTACAATGAGCAGTTCTTC.

The chain has TRBV10-1 and TRBJ2-7; TRBD2 agrees at 8 bases. Trimming at V came to 7 bases and at J to 5 bases, leaving 19 bases not matched to a gene. Germline-derived CDR1 and CDR2 are WNHNN and SYGVQD (reference sequence). The CDR3 length is 17 residues. The CDR3 spells CASKTAGTRTCVHEQYF. Here the CDR3 DNA reads TGCGCCAGCAAGACCGCCGGGACTAGAACGTGTGTCCACGAGCAGTACTTC.

V and J are TRBV28 and TRBJ2-7; a weak D match, TRBD2 (5 bases). Looked up from germline, CDR1 is MDHEN and CDR2 is SYDVKM. CDR3 length equals 16 residues. The V and J ends lost 2 bases and 2 bases respectively, with 16 bases between them. The CDR3 spells CASSLGGLESPYEQYF. DNA of the CDR3: TGTGCCAGCAGTTTAGGTGGACTGGAGAGCCCCTACGAGCAGTACTTC.

The gene calls are TRBV28 and TRBJ1-5; TRBD1 is a possible D gene (6 bases). The CDR3 is 18 residues long. Deletions cut 2 bases from V and 1 base from J, with 18 bases between. Germline values: CDR1 MDHEN, CDR2 SYDVKM. CDR3 DNA: TGTGCCAGCAGTTTAGGAGAGGGCAGGGACAAGAGCAATCAGCCCCAGCATTTT. Amino acid sequence: CASSLGEGRDKSNQPQHF.

The chain employs TRBV28 and TRBJ1-1, with D possibly matching TRBD1 (5 bases). There are 17 residues in the CDR3. Trimming pared 6 bases from V and 0 bases from J, leaving 20 bases between. Germline assignment: CDR1 MDHEN and CDR2 SYDVKM. The CDR3 nucleotides are TGTGCCAGCAGCGTGAGGACACCCCCCCCGATGAACACTGAAGCTTTCTTT. Translated, it gives CASSVRTPPPMNTEAFF.

This rearrangement joins TRBV28 to TRBJ1-2; D call uncertain. The CDR3 sequence is 17 residues long. The V end lost 3 bases, the J end lost 4 bases, and 21 bases lay between the germline ends. The germline V gene encodes CDR1 MDHEN and CDR2 SYDVKM. The CDR3 DNA reads as TGTGCCAGCAGTTTTCATCTTCCGGATAGGGAGGGCTATGGCTACACCTTC. Residues: CASSFHLPDREGYGYTF.

The chain has TRBV7-9 and TRBJ2-3, with D maybe TRBD1 (5 bases). CDR1 is SEHNR and CDR2 is FQNEAQ in the germline V gene (reference sequence). The CDR3 is 15 amino acids. V lost 2 bases and J 4 bases, leaving 13 bases between the germline ends. CDR3: CASSLKGAVSDTQYF. The CDR3 coding sequence is TGTGCCAGCAGCTTAAAAGGGGCCGTCTCAGATACGCAGTATTTT.

Comment on this clone: Other DNA sequences in the same sample also yield this CDR3. The rearrangement joins TRBV28 to TRBJ2-7; either TRBD1 or TRBD2 may fit D (5 bases each). With 2 bases removed from V and 5 bases from J, the gap between germline ends came to 19 bases. Germline values: CDR1 MDHEN, CDR2 SYDVKM. CDR3 size: 16 residues. CDR3 sequence: CASSLAPGRAVHEQYF. For the CDR3, the DNA is TGTGCCAGCAGTTTAGCGCCGGGACGAGCCGTCCACGAGCAGTACTTC. Filled out from reference TRBV28 and TRBJ2-7, the complete variable domain reads DVKVTQSSRYLVKRTGEKVFLECVQDMDHENMFWYRQDPGLGLRLIYFSYDVKMKEKGDIPEGYSVSREKKERFSLILESASTNQTSMYLCASSLAPGRAVHEQYFGPGTRLTVT.

The DNA for the CDR3 is TGTGCCAGCAGTTCACCGGGAACTATCACAGATACGCAGTATTTT. It translates to CASSSPGTITDTQYF. V is TRBV28 and J is TRBJ2-3, with D possibly matching TRBD2 (5 bases). This CDR3 is 15 amino acids long. The V and J ends lost 4 bases and 2 bases respectively, with 13 bases between them. The germline CDR1 and CDR2 sequences are MDHEN and SYDVKM.

This chain links TRBV11-2 with TRBJ2-4, with no clear D. V gave up 5 bases and J gave up 0 bases, with 8 bases separating them. The CDR3 is 14 residues long. Germline CDR1 is SGHAT and CDR2 is FQNNGV. This CDR3 reads CASSSTLAKNIQYF. CDR3 DNA: TGTGCCAGCAGCAGTACACTAGCCAAAAACATTCAGTACTTC.

The V and J genes are TRBV2 and TRBJ1-4; D is ambiguous. Per germline, CDR1 SNHLY and CDR2 FYNNEI. V was clipped by 8 bases and J by 0 bases, with 19 bases between them. This CDR3 has 17 residues. The CDR3 spells CASRTPTKDATNEKLFF. CDR3 nucleotides: TGTGCCAGCCGGACCCCTACGAAGGACGCAACTAATGAAAAACTGTTTTTT. The variable domain in full, completed from reference TRBV2 and TRBJ1-4, reads EPEVTQTPSHQVTQMGQEVILRCVPISNHLYFYWYRQILGQKVEFLVSFYNNEISEKSEIFDDQFSVERPDGSNFTLKIRSTKLEDSAMYFCASRTPTKDATNEKLFFGSGTQLSVL.

The CDR3 region is CASGPYEGLAAVRWETQYF. The CDR3 region has the DNA TGTGCTAGTGGTCCGTACGAAGGACTAGCGGCCGTCAGGTGGGAGACCCAGTACTTC. The gene calls are TRBV12-5 and TRBJ2-5, with 10 bases matching TRBD2. The CDR3 totals 19 residues. The germline V gene encodes CDR1 LGHNT and CDR2 FRNRAP. The ends lost 5 bases at V and 5 bases at J; junction bases unmatched: 20.

The CDR3 sequence: CAMNRLVGEFF. In nucleotides, the CDR3 is TGTGCCATGAACCGGCTAGTAGGAGAGTTCTTC. J is TRBJ2-1 and V is TRBV7-9, with no clear D. From germline, CDR1 is SEHNR and CDR2 FQNEAQ (reference sequence). Trimming stripped 10 bases from V and 14 bases from J, with 18 bases between. The CDR3 is made up of 11 amino acids.

This sequence joins TRBV7-6 and TRBJ2-5; no definite D call. The CDR3 sequence is 17 residues long. V was cut by 5 bases and J by 3 bases, with 22 bases left in between. Germline-derived CDR1 and CDR2 are SGHVS and FNYEAQ. CDR3 in DNA: TGTGCCAGCAGCCAAGGCACGCCTTTTGGGCCGGAAGAGACCCAGTACTTC. Its protein is CASSQGTPFGPEETQYF.

This clone was seen only once. The CDR3 region is CASSGRYGYTF. DNA for the CDR3: TGTGCCAGCAGTGGGAGGTATGGCTACACCTTC. The chain uses TRBV9 and TRBJ1-2; D remains unclear. V lost 5 bases to trimming and J lost 5 bases, with 7 bases between them. This CDR3 comprises 11 residues. Germline V gives CDR1 SGDLS, CDR2 YYNGEE. Supplemented by reference TRBV9 and TRBJ1-2, the full variable domain reads DSGVTQTPKHLITATGQRVTLRCSPRSGDLSVYWYQQSLDQGLQFLIQYYNGEERAKGNILERFSAQQFPDLHSELNLSSLELGDSALYFCASSGRYGYTFGSGTRLTVV.

Turning to this clone: Sequence at one end of the junction differs from germline and may be a read error. The chain employs TRBV20-1 and TRBJ2-7; TRBD1 or TRBD2 may be the D gene (5 bases each). CDR1 and CDR2 (germline): DFQATT, SNEGSKA (reference sequence). The CDR3 is 9 residues long. The CDR3 nucleotides read TGCAGTGCTTTTCCGGGACCGATCTTC. Its translation: CSAFPGPIF.

The chain recombines TRBV18 with TRBJ1-1; the D is unclear. V lost 1 base to trimming and J lost 8 bases, with 2 bases between them. Germline CDR1 KGHSH, CDR2 LQKENI. This CDR3 has 10 amino acids. This chain's CDR3 is CASSPQEAFF. The CDR3 DNA reads as TGTGCCAGCTCACCACAGGAAGCTTTCTTT.

This sequence joins TRBV28 and TRBJ1-3; D is possibly TRBD1 (5 bases). CDR1 MDHEN and CDR2 SYDVKM come from the germline V gene. CDR3 length: 16 residues. V dropped 6 bases and J dropped 0 bases, with 15 bases sitting between them. The CDR3 loop is CASRTDGRFSGNTIYF. CDR3 bases: TGTGCCAGCAGGACAGACGGTCGGTTCTCTGGAAACACCATATATTTT.

The chain links TRBV7-2 to TRBJ1-3; 8 bases are a match to TRBD1. With 8 bases clipped from V and 0 bases from J, the junction kept 12 bases outside the gene matches. There are 17 residues in the CDR3. CDR1 is SGHTA and CDR2 is FQGNSA in the germline V gene. CDR3 sequence: CASHNAGTGDSGNTIYF. CDR3 bases: TGTGCCAGCCATAATGCCGGGACAGGAGACTCTGGAAACACCATATATTTT.